This T cell receptor (beta chain) was sequenced during a study of OX40 agonist ivuxolimab in advanced cancers. Study-level findings and limits: Partial responders receiving 0.1-3.0 mg/kg showed among the lowest clonal expansion.

The data were produced by immunoSEQ multiplex PCR, yet TCRdb's version contains in-frame clones alone and is incomplete. The data hold about 71,000 clones, with less than 90% observed a single time. Comment on this clone: Its antigen is not identified.

This clonotype originated in an adult with an advanced solid tumor such as melanoma, head and neck, liver or kidney cancer. The sample consisted of CD4+ or CD8+ T cells sorted from blood, taken in a trial of the OX40 agonist ivuxolimab.

The CDR3, as DNA: TGTGCCAGTAGGGACAGCTTATATGGCTACACCTTC. It yields the protein CASRDSLYGYTF. The chain combines TRBV19 with TRBJ1-2, with D tentatively TRBD1 (6 bases). CDR1 and CDR2 from the germline V gene are LNHDA and SQIVND (reference sequence). The CDR3 spans 12 residues. V shed 6 bases and J shed 5 bases, with 10 bases lying between them.